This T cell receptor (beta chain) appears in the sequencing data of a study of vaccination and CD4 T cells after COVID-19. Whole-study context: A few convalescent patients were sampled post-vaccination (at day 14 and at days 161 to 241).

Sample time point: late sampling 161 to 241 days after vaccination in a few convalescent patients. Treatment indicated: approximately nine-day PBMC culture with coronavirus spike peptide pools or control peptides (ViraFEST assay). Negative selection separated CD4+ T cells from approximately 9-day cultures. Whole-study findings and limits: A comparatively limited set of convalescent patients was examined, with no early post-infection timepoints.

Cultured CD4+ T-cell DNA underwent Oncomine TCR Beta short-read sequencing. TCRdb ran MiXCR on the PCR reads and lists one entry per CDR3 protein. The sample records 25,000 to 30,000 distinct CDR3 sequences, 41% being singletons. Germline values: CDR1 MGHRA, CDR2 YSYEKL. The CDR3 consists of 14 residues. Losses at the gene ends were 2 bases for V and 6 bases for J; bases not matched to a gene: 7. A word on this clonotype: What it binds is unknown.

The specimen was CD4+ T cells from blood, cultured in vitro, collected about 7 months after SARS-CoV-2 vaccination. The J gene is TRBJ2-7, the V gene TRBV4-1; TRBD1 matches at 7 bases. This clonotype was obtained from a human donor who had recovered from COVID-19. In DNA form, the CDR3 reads TGCGCCAGCAGCCAATCCTCGGACAGGTCCGAGCAGTACTTC. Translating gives CASSQSSDRSEQYF.